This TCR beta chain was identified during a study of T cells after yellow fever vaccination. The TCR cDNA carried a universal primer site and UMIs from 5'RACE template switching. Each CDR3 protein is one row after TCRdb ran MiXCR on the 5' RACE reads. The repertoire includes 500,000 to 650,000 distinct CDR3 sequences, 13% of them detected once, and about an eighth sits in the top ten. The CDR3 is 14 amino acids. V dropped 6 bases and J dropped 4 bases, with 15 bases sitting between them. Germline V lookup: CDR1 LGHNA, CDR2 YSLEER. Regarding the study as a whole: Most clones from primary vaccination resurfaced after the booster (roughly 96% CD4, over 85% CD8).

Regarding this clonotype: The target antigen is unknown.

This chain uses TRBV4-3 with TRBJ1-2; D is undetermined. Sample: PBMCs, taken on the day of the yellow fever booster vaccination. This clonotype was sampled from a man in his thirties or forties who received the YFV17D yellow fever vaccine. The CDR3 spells CASRPKDAPYGYTF. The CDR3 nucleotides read TGCGCCAGCAGACCCAAGGACGCGCCCTATGGCTACACCTTC.